The clone carrying this T cell receptor beta chain was counted a few times. This entry comes from a study of blood T cells in healthy people across ages. V trimming: 4 bases; J trimming: 6 bases; junction bases outside the gene matches: 3. Germline CDR1 is MNHEY and CDR2 is SMNVEV (reference sequence). This CDR3 is 15 amino acids long. Primed by a sample-barcoded 5' primer and a J-beta primer mix, a second PCR proceeded for 7 to 11 cycles. TCRdb re-analysed the 5' RACE reads in MiXCR, keeping a single row per CDR3 protein. Of around 1.5 million distinct CDR3 sequences in the sample, roughly 60% are singletons; the top ten hold 6.7%.

The chain is built from TRBV27 and TRBJ2-1; 13 bases match TRBD2. The receptor was derived from a young man in good health. The specimen sequenced was blood. Here the CDR3 reads CASSWGLAGFNEQFF. The CDR3 nucleotides are TGTGCCAGCAGTTGGGGACTAGCGGGATTCAATGAGCAGTTCTTC.